This entry lists 13 T cell receptor beta chains sequenced from one sample in a study of blood T cell repertoires in COVID-19 (dated by TCRdb to the early 2020s). Library preparation employed the immunoSEQ multiplex PCR assay. The table was pulled from immuneACCESS by TCRdb, which kept in-frame rearrangements only. Such tables lose some clones; where checked, under half of the loss comes from unresolved V genes, and the rest has no known cause. This sample gives roughly 70,000 clones in total; more than 70% of them show up just once. About 6% of the sample is in the top ten clones. The sample was peripheral blood. The receptors were gathered from an older woman with acute or convalescent COVID-19.

The rearrangement joins TRBV5-1 to TRBJ1-2; D not resolved. V gave up 5 bases and J gave up 2 bases, with 13 bases separating them. In germline, CDR1 is SGHRS, CDR2 YFSETQ. The CDR3 has 14 residues. CDR3 protein: CASRTTTGNYGYTF. The CDR3 DNA is TGCGCCAGCAGGACCACGACGGGGAACTATGGCTACACCTTC.

V is TRBV7-8 and J is TRBJ2-2; 7 positions agree with TRBD2. This CDR3 is 13 amino acids long. The ends lost 8 bases at V and 13 bases at J; junction bases unmatched: 13. Germline V gene lookup returns CDR1 SGHVS and CDR2 FQNEAQ. The DNA for the CDR3 is TGTGCCAGCGCCCGCCGGGGGGACCCGAGGCTGTTTTTT. It encodes CASARRGDPRLFF.

This clone was detected a few times. The genes are TRBV19 and TRBJ1-2; D is perhaps TRBD1 (6 bases). The CDR3 is 14 amino acids. In germline, CDR1 is LNHDA, CDR2 SQIVND (reference sequence). The germline V and J ends were trimmed by 5 bases and 2 bases, with 12 bases remaining between them. This CDR3 reads CASSAQGINYGYTF. The CDR3 region has the DNA TGTGCCAGTAGTGCTCAGGGGATCAACTATGGCTACACCTTC.

The rearrangement uses TRBV5-1 and TRBJ2-3; D not resolved. Germline V gene lookup returns CDR1 SGHRS and CDR2 YFSETQ. V was cut by 0 bases and J by 2 bases, with 7 bases left in between. The CDR3 length is 14 residues. The CDR3 sequence: CASSLERATDTQYF. The CDR3 DNA is TGCGCCAGCAGCTTGGAGAGAGCCACAGATACGCAGTATTTT.

A single count supports this clone. The chain links TRBV12-3 or TRBV12-4 to TRBJ1-5, with D perhaps TRBD1 (6 bases). Trimming removed 4 bases from V and 3 bases from J, with 7 bases in between. The CDR3 is 13 amino acids. The CDR3 sequence is CASSYRANQPQHF. The CDR3 DNA sequence: TGTGCCAGCAGTTACAGGGCCAATCAGCCCCAGCATTTT.

The genes are TRBV20-1 and TRBJ1-1; TRBD1 might be the D (6 bases). Trimming cost V 3 bases and J 0 bases, with 11 bases left between them. Germline CDR1 reads DFQATT; CDR2 reads SNEGSKA (reference sequence). The CDR3 is 14 residues long. The CDR3 sequence is CSASKTGMNTEAFF. The CDR3 DNA follows: TGCAGTGCTAGTAAGACAGGTATGAACACTGAAGCTTTCTTT.

J is TRBJ2-1 and V is TRBV2; 13 bases map to TRBD2. Trimming at V came to 6 bases and at J to 5 bases, leaving 10 bases not matched to a gene. In germline, CDR1 is SNHLY, CDR2 FYNNEI. The CDR3 covers 17 residues. The CDR3 protein is CASSDQQGLAGNNEQFF. CDR3 DNA: TGTGCCAGCAGCGACCAGCAGGGACTAGCGGGGAACAATGAGCAGTTCTTC.

This sequence joins TRBV20-1 and TRBJ1-1, with D hard to call. The germline gives CDR1 DFQATT, CDR2 SNEGSKA (reference sequence). The V gene lost 3 bases and the J gene lost 4 bases, with 15 bases spanning the gap. CDR3 length: 14 residues. Here the CDR3 reads CSASPPGGATEAFF. The DNA for the CDR3 is TGCAGTGCTAGTCCCCCTGGTGGAGCCACTGAAGCTTTCTTT.

V is TRBV28 and J is TRBJ1-6; 10 bases are a match to TRBD1. The CDR3 is 14 residues long. The junction had 2 bases not matched to a gene; V was cut back by 4 bases and J by 8 bases. Germline V gene sequence: CDR1 MDHEN, CDR2 SYDVKM. CDR3 amino acids: CASSSGQGDSPLHF. The CDR3 nucleotides are TGTGCCAGCAGTTCTGGACAGGGGGATTCACCCCTCCACTTT.

The chain has TRBV10-1 and TRBJ2-3; TRBD2 aligns across 9 bases. The CDR3 totals 18 residues. Germline assignment: CDR1 WNHNN and CDR2 SYGVQD (reference sequence). The V and J ends lost 0 bases and 4 bases, in that order; junction bases with no gene match: 11. The DNA of the CDR3 is TGCGCCAGCAGTGAGTCGGCTAGCGGGGTCACAAGCGCAGATACGCAGTATTTT. Amino acids: CASSESASGVTSADTQYF.

The V and J genes are TRBV6-5 and TRBJ1-4; TRBD1 matches 8 bases. Germline CDR1 is MNHEY and CDR2 is SVGAGI. Unmatched junction bases numbered 3, after V lost 7 bases and J lost 2 bases. This CDR3 region has 14 residues. The CDR3 region is CASIYRGTNEKLFF. The CDR3 DNA sequence: TGTGCCAGCATCTACAGGGGGACTAATGAAAAACTGTTTTTT.

The rearrangement uses TRBV5-1 and TRBJ1-2; 8 bases are a match to TRBD1. Trimming took 1 base from V and 4 from J; bases not matched to a gene: 3. The CDR3 extends over 14 amino acids. Germline V gene sequence: CDR1 SGHRS, CDR2 YFSETQ. The CDR3 is CASSLIDRGYGYTF. The CDR3 nucleotides read TGCGCCAGCAGCTTGATTGACAGGGGCTATGGCTACACCTTC.

This clone was counted many times. The chain links TRBV12-3 or TRBV12-4 to TRBJ1-1; weak D call: TRBD1 (6 bases). This CDR3 comprises 13 residues. Trimming stripped 2 bases from V and 11 bases from J, with 15 bases between. The CDR3 coding sequence is TGTGCCAGCAGTTTAAACAGGGAGTTTGGGGCTTTCTTT. It codes for CASSLNREFGAFF.